This T cell receptor beta chain is from a study of blood T cell repertoires in COVID-19. Study as a whole: Spain, Italy and the United States supplied samples that represented acute and convalescent COVID-19. Sample material is recorded as cDNA or gDNA derived from T cells, B-cell-depleted T cells, or PBMCs.

In the authors' methods: Reference gene primer amplification gave nucleated cell count estimates. Sequencing used immunoSEQ multiplex PCR; TCRdb keeps in-frame clones, though not all of them. That table furnishes V, J and clone size, whereas the DNA furnished D and trimming. The profile shows roughly 150,000 clones, about 84% of them singletons. Unmatched junction bases numbered 5, after V lost 3 bases and J lost 10 bases. The germline V gene encodes CDR1 DFQATT and CDR2 SNEGSKA (reference sequence). CDR3 length equals 11 residues. This clonotype was obtained from a woman in her forties or fifties with acute or convalescent COVID-19. Sequencing was performed on peripheral blood. The V call is TRBV20-1, the J call TRBJ1-1; 7 bases agree with TRBD1. CDR3 sequence (DNA): TGCAGTGCTAGCCAGGGGGATTTAGCTTTCTTT. Translated, it gives CSASQGDLAFF.